Presented here are 21 T cell receptor beta chains from one specimen sequenced in a study of vaccination effects on CD4 cells after COVID-19. Sequenced by immunoSEQ multiplex PCR; TCRdb stores in-frame clones only, minus some. Of about 55,000 clones in the sample, approximately 70% were seen once. Their cognate antigens are unknown. Sequencing was preceded by expansion of antigen-specific CD4+ T cells with viral peptide pools in the ViraFEST assay. Subsequent to roughly 9 days of culture, CD4+ T cells were isolated. Vaccinees lacked prior SARS-CoV-2 infection and tested negative for nucleocapsid antibodies. The input for sequencing was CD4+ T cells from PBMCs cultured with SARS-CoV-2 spike peptides, taken before COVID-19 vaccination. The receptors were sampled from a human donor who received a COVID-19 vaccine.

This clone has a handful of counts. CDR3: CASSQRGGIYGYTF. In nucleotides, the CDR3 is TGTGCCAGCAGCCAACGAGGAGGGATCTATGGCTACACCTTC. The gene calls are TRBV3-1 (or the pseudogene TRBV3-2) and TRBJ1-2; D is uncertain. The CDR3 contains 14 residues. Trimming cost V 2 bases and J 4 bases, with 11 bases left between them. The germline gives CDR1 LGHDT, CDR2 YNNKEL (reference sequence).

J is TRBJ1-6 and V is TRBV7-3; 10 bases match TRBD1. The germline gives CDR1 SGHTA, CDR2 FQGTGA. The CDR3 is made up of 14 amino acids. With 4 bases clipped from V and 8 bases from J, the junction kept 2 bases outside the gene matches. CDR3 bases: TGTGCCAGCAGCTGGACAGGGGGTCATTCACCCCTCCACTTT. It codes for CASSWTGGHSPLHF. Based on the CDR3 plus reference TRBV7-3 and TRBJ1-6, the full variable domain is GAGVSQTPSNKVTEKGKYVELRCDPISGHTALYWYRQSLGQGPEFLIYFQGTGAADDSGLPNDRFFAVRPEGSVSTLKIQRTERGDSAVYLCASSWTGGHSPLHFGNGTRLTVT.

This clone occurred a few times. V usage is TRBV18 and J usage is TRBJ2-3; D may be TRBD2 (5 bases). CDR3 length: 13 residues. CDR1 KGHSH and CDR2 LQKENI come from the germline V gene. Trimming took 6 bases from V and 5 from J, leaving 12 bases between them. DNA for the CDR3: TGTGCCAGCTCCCTCCGGGCGGGAGATACGCAGTATTTT. It codes for CASSLRAGDTQYF.

The chain links TRBV4-3 to TRBJ1-1, with D hard to call. The CDR3 contains 13 residues. Germline CDR1 reads LGHNA; CDR2 reads YSLEER. V lost 1 base and J lost 5, with 8 bases in between. The CDR3 region is CASSQGRATEAFF. DNA of the CDR3: TGCGCCAGCAGCCAAGGAAGGGCAACTGAAGCTTTCTTT.

In this sample, this clone turned up once. DNA of the CDR3: TGTGCCAGCTCACCGAACCTAGCCACTGAAGCTTTCTTT. Translated: CASSPNLATEAFF. The rearrangement uses TRBV18 and TRBJ1-1, with D unresolved. Germline assignment: CDR1 KGHSH and CDR2 LQKENI. This CDR3 is 13 amino acids long. Trimming cost V 3 bases and J 4 bases, with 9 bases left between them.

The chain carries TRBV10-3 and TRBJ2-7; no definite D call. The CDR3 covers 13 residues. CDR1 is ENHRY, CDR2 SYGVKD, per germline. V lost 6 bases to trimming and J lost 2 bases, with 11 bases between them. The CDR3 reads CAIRMDGTYEQYF. The CDR3 DNA reads as TGTGCCATCAGAATGGACGGAACCTACGAGCAGTACTTC.

The genes are TRBV6-5 and TRBJ1-1, with D perhaps TRBD1 (6 bases). V lost 6 bases and J 2 bases, leaving 13 bases between the germline ends. The V gene's germline CDR1 is MNHEY and CDR2 SVGAGI. The CDR3 totals 14 residues. For the CDR3, the DNA is TGTGCCAGCAGCCGGGGGGACACCAACACTGAAGCTTTCTTT. It encodes CASSRGDTNTEAFF.

This clone has just one count. The chain recombines TRBV6-5 with TRBJ2-2, with 13 bases lining up with TRBD2. The germline gives CDR1 MNHEY, CDR2 SVGAGI. CDR3 length: 15 residues. The V gene end was trimmed by 4 bases and the J gene end by 6 bases; junction bases not matched to a gene: 2. CDR3 protein: CASSLTSGRAGELFF. The CDR3 nucleotides are TGTGCCAGCAGTTTAACTAGCGGGAGGGCCGGGGAGCTGTTTTTT.

This clone appeared a few times. The chain uses TRBV7-2 and TRBJ1-6, with D possibly being TRBD1 (6 bases). Germline V gene data show CDR1 as SGHTA and CDR2 as FQGNSA. Trimming pared 0 bases from V and 7 bases from J, leaving 7 bases between. The CDR3 length is 14 residues. CDR3 in amino acids: CASSLAGANSPLHF. The CDR3 DNA follows: TGTGCCAGCAGCTTAGCGGGGGCGAATTCACCCCTCCACTTT.

The rearrangement uses TRBV7-9 and TRBJ1-2; 9 positions agree with TRBD1. Losses at the gene ends were 3 bases for V and 4 bases for J; bases not matched to a gene: 6. Germline V gene sequence: CDR1 SEHNR, CDR2 FQNEAQ (reference sequence). The CDR3 runs 15 residues. CDR3 residues: CASSLVDRGIYGYTF. The CDR3 nucleotides are TGTGCCAGCAGCTTGGTCGACAGGGGGATCTATGGCTACACCTTC.

This clone was recorded a few times. The chain recombines TRBV29-1 with TRBJ2-5, with D perhaps TRBD1 or TRBD2 (5 bases each). The germline V gene has CDR1 SQVTM and CDR2 ANQGSEA. The ends were cut back, 4 bases at V and 2 bases at J, with 8 bases in the middle. The CDR3 contains 12 residues. The CDR3 spells CSVGDGQETQYF. The DNA of the CDR3 is TGCAGCGTTGGGGACGGTCAAGAGACCCAGTACTTC.

The chain couples TRBV9 to TRBJ2-5; 9 bases line up with TRBD2. Losses at the gene ends were 3 bases for V and 2 bases for J; bases not matched to a gene: 5. This CDR3 has 15 amino acids. Germline V lookup: CDR1 SGDLS, CDR2 YYNGEE. The CDR3 sequence: CASSGLAGTQETQYF. The CDR3 coding sequence is TGTGCCAGCAGCGGGCTAGCGGGGACTCAAGAGACCCAGTACTTC.

The rearrangement links TRBV3-1 (or the pseudogene TRBV3-2) to TRBJ1-4, with a possible D match to TRBD1 (5 bases). The CDR3 is 16 residues long. V dropped 0 bases and J dropped 8 bases, with 16 bases sitting between them. Germline CDR1 and CDR2: LGHDT and YNNKEL (reference sequence). This chain's CDR3 is CASSQDDWGFGEKLFF. As DNA, the CDR3 is TGTGCCAGCAGCCAAGATGACTGGGGGTTCGGAGAAAAACTGTTTTTT.

The chain employs TRBV2 and TRBJ2-7; no definite D call. The CDR3 spans 14 residues. Trimming took off 4 bases at V and 3 bases at J, with 13 bases between the two ends. CDR1 and CDR2 (germline): SNHLY, FYNNEI. The CDR3 loop is CASSAGRKNYEQYF. CDR3 nucleotide sequence: TGTGCCAGCAGTGCCGGTAGAAAGAACTACGAGCAGTACTTC.

This clone has only one observation. This chain links TRBV5-1 with TRBJ2-6; D gene uncertain. The CDR3 sequence is 15 residues long. Germline CDR1 is SGHRS and CDR2 is YFSETQ. V gave up 0 bases and J gave up 2 bases, with 6 bases separating them. The CDR3: CASSLETPGANVLTF. CDR3 DNA: TGCGCCAGCAGCTTGGAGACGCCTGGGGCCAACGTCCTGACTTTC.

V usage is TRBV29-1 and J usage is TRBJ2-1; no clear D gene. V gave up 4 bases and J gave up 7 bases, with 14 bases separating them. The CDR3 runs 13 residues. In germline, CDR1 is SQVTM, CDR2 ANQGSEA. In DNA, the CDR3 is TGCAGCGTTGGCTTCGAGCTAGGGAATGAGCAGTTCTTC. It encodes CSVGFELGNEQFF.

This clone was observed a handful of times. The chain uses TRBV27 and TRBJ2-5; TRBD2 agrees at 15 bases. The CDR3 totals 16 residues. The V gene's germline CDR1 is MNHEY and CDR2 SMNVEV (reference sequence). V lost 5 bases, J lost 5 bases, and 6 bases stayed unmatched. The CDR3 bases are TGTGCCAGCAGTCTCCGGACTAGCGGGGGGGTGGAGACCCAGTACTTC. Residues: CASSLRTSGGVETQYF.

This clone was seen a single time. The V call is TRBV19, the J call TRBJ1-2, with D perhaps matching TRBD1 (5 bases). The CDR3 is 15 amino acids. The germline CDR1 and CDR2 sequences are LNHDA and SQIVND (reference sequence). Trimming removed 4 bases at V and 7 bases at J, with 19 bases between. The CDR3 reads CASSKNFAGVGGYTF. CDR3 sequence (DNA): TGTGCCAGTAGTAAAAATTTTGCGGGGGTCGGTGGCTACACCTTC.

This clone came up a few times. This sequence joins TRBV2 and TRBJ2-1; tentative D call: TRBD2 (6 bases). Germline CDR1 SNHLY, CDR2 FYNNEI. The CDR3 spans 14 residues. V lost 4 bases, J lost 10 bases, and 17 bases lay in between. The CDR3 loop is CASSAPGGIREQFF. The CDR3 coding sequence is TGTGCCAGCAGTGCCCCTGGGGGGATTCGAGAGCAGTTCTTC.

This chain joins TRBV14 and TRBJ1-6; D not certain. CDR1 SGHDN and CDR2 FVKESK come from the germline V gene. This CDR3 is built from 14 residues. V lost 0 bases and J lost 7, with 7 bases in between. For the CDR3, the DNA is TGTGCCAGCAGCCAAGATTACGGGAATTCACCCCTCCACTTT. Protein: CASSQDYGNSPLHF.

The chain carries TRBV25-1 and TRBJ2-3, with 9 bases matching TRBD1. V was pared by 5 bases and J by 4 bases, with 7 bases of the junction left unmatched. The CDR3 is 15 residues long. Germline V lookup: CDR1 MGHDK, CDR2 SYGVNS. The CDR3 loop reads CASSYLDRGADTQYF. The CDR3, as DNA: TGTGCCAGCAGTTACTTGGACAGGGGTGCAGATACGCAGTATTTT.